The next 7 T cell receptor beta chains were all read from a single sample in a study of T cells expressing NK-cell markers. TCRdb derives one entry per CDR3 protein from the 5' RACE reads, leaving out DNA. Its table lists a few hundred thousand distinct CDR3 sequences. Sequenced sample: blood T cells: a sorted CD56 or NKG2C T cell subset, CD4+ or CD8+ T cells, or bulk PBMC T cells (not recorded which). Receptors were obtained from a man between 18 and 69 years old in good health.

The chain links TRBV3-1 to TRBJ2-1; TCRdb calls TRBD2, which cannot be checked without DNA. CDR1 and CDR2 (germline): LGHDT, YNNKEL (reference sequence). The CDR3 length is 16 residues. CDR3 in amino acids: CASSLTGLKVYNEQFF.

The chain joins TRBV27 to TRBJ1-6. Germline V lookup: CDR1 MNHEY, CDR2 SMNVEV (reference sequence). The CDR3 has 17 amino acids. The CDR3 loop reads CASSFIPSGRGGSPLHF.

The chain is built from TRBV27 and TRBJ1-2; absent DNA, TCRdb's TRBD1 call cannot be checked. This CDR3 has 15 amino acids. Germline V lookup: CDR1 MNHEY, CDR2 SMNVEV (reference sequence). The CDR3 region is CARVGARTGQEGYTF.

The chain couples TRBV7-6 to TRBJ1-5; TCRdb's D gene call, TRBD1, goes unchecked for lack of DNA. Germline V gene sequence: CDR1 SGHVS, CDR2 FNYEAQ. CDR3 length equals 15 residues. This chain's CDR3 is CASSPDRGGNQPQHF.

This sequence joins TRBV7-2 and TRBJ2-7; with no DNA, the TCRdb D assignment of TRBD2 cannot be verified. This CDR3 has 17 amino acids. In germline, CDR1 is SGHTA, CDR2 FQGNSA. The CDR3 here is CASSQRRGLAFSYEQYF.

V and J are TRBV7-9 and TRBJ2-3. CDR3 length: 11 residues. Germline lookup yields CDR1 SEHNR and CDR2 FQNEAQ (reference sequence). The CDR3: CASSLGSAQYF.

The gene calls are TRBV9 and TRBJ1-2; TCRdb calls TRBD1, which cannot be checked without DNA. CDR1 SGDLS and CDR2 YYNGEE come from the germline V gene. This CDR3 region has 14 residues. CDR3 amino acids: CASSVGFSGVGYTF.